This T cell receptor beta chain was recorded in a study of spatial heterogeneity in lung cancer. Time point of the sample: blood at routine non-recurrence follow-up after resection. Whole RNA was taken from tumor, nontumor lung or frozen PBMC; it was then sequenced unsorted. This clonotype was seen a few times. TCRdb recomputed calls from the 5' RACE reads with MiXCR, one row per CDR3 protein. The sample carries under 150,000 distinct CDR3 sequences, 12% recorded once. Germline V gives CDR1 SNHLY, CDR2 FYNNEI. This CDR3 contains 12 residues. This sequence joins TRBV2 and TRBJ1-5; D might be TRBD1 (6 bases). The receptor comes from a male donor with early-stage non-small cell lung cancer. Material: PBMCs, obtained at follow-up. DNA for the CDR3: TGTTCGACAGGAAATAGCAATCAGCCCCAGCATTTT. Translation: CSTGNSNQPQHF.